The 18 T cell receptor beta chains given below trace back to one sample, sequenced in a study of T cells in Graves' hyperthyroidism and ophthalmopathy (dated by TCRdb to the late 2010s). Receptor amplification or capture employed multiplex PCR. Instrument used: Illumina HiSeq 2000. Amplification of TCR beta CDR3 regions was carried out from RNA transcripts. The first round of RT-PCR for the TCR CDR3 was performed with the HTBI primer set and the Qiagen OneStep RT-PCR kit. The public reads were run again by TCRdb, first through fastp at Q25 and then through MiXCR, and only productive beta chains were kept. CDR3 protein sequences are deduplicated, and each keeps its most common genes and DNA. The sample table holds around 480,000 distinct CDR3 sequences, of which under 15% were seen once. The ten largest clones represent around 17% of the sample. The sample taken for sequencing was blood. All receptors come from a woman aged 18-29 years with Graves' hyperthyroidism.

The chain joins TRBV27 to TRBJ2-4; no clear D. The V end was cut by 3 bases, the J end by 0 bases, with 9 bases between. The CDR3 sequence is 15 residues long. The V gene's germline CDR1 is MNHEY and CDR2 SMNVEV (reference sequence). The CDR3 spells CASSFLHLAKNIQYF. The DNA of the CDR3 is TGTGCCAGCAGTTTCCTTCATTTAGCCAAAAACATTCAGTACTTC.

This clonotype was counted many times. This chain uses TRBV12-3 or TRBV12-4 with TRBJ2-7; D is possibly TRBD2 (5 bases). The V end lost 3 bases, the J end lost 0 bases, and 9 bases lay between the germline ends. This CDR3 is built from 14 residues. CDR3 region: CASSFSGDSYEQYF. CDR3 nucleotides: TGTGCCAGCAGTTTTTCCGGGGACTCCTACGAGCAGTACTTC.

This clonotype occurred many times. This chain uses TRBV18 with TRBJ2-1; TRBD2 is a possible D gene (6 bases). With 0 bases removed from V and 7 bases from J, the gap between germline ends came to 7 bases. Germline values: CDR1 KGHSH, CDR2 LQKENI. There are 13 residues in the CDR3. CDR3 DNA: TGTGCCAGCTCACCACCGGGGGGTAATGAGCAGTTCTTC. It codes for CASSPPGGNEQFF.

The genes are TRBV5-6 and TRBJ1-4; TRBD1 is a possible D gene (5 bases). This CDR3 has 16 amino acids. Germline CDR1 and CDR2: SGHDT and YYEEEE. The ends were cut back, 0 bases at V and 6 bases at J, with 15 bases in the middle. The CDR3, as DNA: TGTGCCAGCAGCTTGGCCGGCAGTCCAGGGTATGAAAAACTGTTTTTT. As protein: CASSLAGSPGYEKLFF. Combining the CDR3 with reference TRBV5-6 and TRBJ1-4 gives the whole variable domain DAGVTQSPTHLIKTRGQQVTLRCSPKSGHDTVSWYQQALGQGPQFIFQYYEEEERQRGNFPDRFSGHQFPNYSSELNVNALLLGDSALYLCASSLAGSPGYEKLFFGSGTQLSVL.

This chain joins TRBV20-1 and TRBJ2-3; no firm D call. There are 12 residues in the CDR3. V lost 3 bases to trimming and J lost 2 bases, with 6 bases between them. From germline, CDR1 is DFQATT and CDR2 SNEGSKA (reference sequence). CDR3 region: CSASGNTDTQYF. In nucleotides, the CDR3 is TGCAGTGCTAGCGGAAACACAGATACGCAGTATTTT.

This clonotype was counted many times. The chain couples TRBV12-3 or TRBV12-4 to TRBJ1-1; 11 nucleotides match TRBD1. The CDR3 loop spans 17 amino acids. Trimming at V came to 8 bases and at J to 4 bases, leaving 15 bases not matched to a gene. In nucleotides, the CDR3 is TGTGCCAGCGTAACCGGGACAGGGGGTGCTTACGGCACTGAAGCTTTCTTT. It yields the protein CASVTGTGGAYGTEAFF.

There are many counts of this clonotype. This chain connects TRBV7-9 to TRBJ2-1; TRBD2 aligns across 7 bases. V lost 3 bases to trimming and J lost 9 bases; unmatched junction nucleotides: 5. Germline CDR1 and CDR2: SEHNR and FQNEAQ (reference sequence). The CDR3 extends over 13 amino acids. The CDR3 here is CASSFPSGGEQFF. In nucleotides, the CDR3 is TGTGCCAGCAGCTTTCCCTCGGGGGGTGAGCAGTTCTTC.

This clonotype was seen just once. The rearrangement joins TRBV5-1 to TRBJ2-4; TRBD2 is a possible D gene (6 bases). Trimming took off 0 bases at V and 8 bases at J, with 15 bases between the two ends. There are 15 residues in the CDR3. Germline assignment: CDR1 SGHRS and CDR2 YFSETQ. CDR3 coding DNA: TGCGCCAGCAGCTTGGCCCTAGCGCACCGGGACATTCAGTACTTC. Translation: CASSLALAHRDIQYF.

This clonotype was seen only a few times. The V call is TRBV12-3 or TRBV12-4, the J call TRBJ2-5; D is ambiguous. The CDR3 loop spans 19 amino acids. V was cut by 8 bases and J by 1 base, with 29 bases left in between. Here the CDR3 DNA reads TGTGCCAGCCTCTCTCAACCCTGGGTTCCTTCAACAGTCCAAGAGACCCAGTACTTC. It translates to CASLSQPWVPSTVQETQYF.

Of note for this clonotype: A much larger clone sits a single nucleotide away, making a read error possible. This chain's CDR3 is CVSSFHRDRGNEQFF. In DNA, the CDR3 is TGTGTCAGCAGTTTCCACCGGGACAGGGGAAATGAGCAGTTCTTC. The gene calls are TRBV6-5 and TRBJ2-1, with 10 bases matching TRBD1. The CDR3 loop spans 15 amino acids. CDR1 is MNHEY and CDR2 is SVGAGI in the germline V gene.

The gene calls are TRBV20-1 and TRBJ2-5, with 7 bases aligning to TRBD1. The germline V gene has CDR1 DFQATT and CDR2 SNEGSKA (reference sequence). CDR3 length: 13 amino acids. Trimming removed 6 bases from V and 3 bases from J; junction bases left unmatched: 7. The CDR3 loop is CSASAGGEETQYF. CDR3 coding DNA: TGCAGTGCCAGTGCAGGGGGTGAAGAGACCCAGTACTTC.

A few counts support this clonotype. CDR3 bases: TGTGCCACCAGCAGTAGTCCCTGGGACACGGGACATGTGGAGTATTTT. This sequence encodes CATSSSPWDTGHVEYF. The chain uses TRBV15 and TRBJ2-3; D may be TRBD1 (6 bases). V dropped 3 bases and J dropped 13 bases, with 26 bases sitting between them. Germline assignment: CDR1 LNHNV and CDR2 YYDKDF (reference sequence). The CDR3 has 16 residues.

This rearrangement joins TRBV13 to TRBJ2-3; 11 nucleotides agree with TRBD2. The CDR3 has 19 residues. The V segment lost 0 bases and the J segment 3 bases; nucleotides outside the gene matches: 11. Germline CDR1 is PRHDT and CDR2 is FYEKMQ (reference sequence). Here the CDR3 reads CASSLGRGGLAATTDTQYF. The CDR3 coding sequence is TGTGCCAGCAGCTTAGGCCGGGGGGGACTAGCGGCTACTACAGATACGCAGTATTTT. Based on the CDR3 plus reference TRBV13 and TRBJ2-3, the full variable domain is AAGVIQSPRHLIKEKRETATLKCYPIPRHDTVYWYQQGPGQDPQFLISFYEKMQSDKGSIPDRFSAQQFSDYHSELNMSSLELGDSALYFCASSLGRGGLAATTDTQYFGPGTRLTVL.

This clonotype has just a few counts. CDR3 DNA: TGTGCCAGCAGCTTCGGGTCTCCTCGCGGGCAGTACTTC. Amino acids: CASSFGSPRGQYF. The rearrangement uses TRBV13 and TRBJ2-7; D unclear. Germline assignment: CDR1 PRHDT and CDR2 FYEKMQ (reference sequence). V dropped 3 bases and J dropped 9 bases, with 15 bases sitting between them. This CDR3 is built from 13 residues.

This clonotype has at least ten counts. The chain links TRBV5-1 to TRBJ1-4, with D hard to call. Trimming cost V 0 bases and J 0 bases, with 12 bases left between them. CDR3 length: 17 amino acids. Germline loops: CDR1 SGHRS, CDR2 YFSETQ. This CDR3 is CASSLEGGVATNEKLFF. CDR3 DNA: TGCGCCAGCAGCTTGGAGGGTGGAGTTGCAACTAATGAAAAACTGTTTTTT.

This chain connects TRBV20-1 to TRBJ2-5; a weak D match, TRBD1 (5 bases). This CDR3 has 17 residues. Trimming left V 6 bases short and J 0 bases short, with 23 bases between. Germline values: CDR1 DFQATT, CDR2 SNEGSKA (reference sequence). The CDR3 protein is CSASQGSPVAYQETQYF. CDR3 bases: TGCAGTGCCTCCCAGGGTTCCCCCGTTGCGTACCAAGAGACCCAGTACTTC.

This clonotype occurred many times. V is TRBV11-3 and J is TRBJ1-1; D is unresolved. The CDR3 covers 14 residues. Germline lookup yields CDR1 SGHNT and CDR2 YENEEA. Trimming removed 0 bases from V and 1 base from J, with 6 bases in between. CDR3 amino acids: CASSLDGRNTEAFF. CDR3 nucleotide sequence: TGTGCCAGCAGCTTAGATGGTCGGAACACTGAAGCTTTCTTT.

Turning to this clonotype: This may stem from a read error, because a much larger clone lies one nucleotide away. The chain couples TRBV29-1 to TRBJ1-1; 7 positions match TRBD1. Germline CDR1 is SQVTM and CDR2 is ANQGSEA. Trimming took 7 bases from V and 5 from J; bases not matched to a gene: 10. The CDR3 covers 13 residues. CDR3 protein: CSDRQGLGTEAFF. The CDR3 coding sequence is TGCAGCGACCGACAGGGTTTGGGGACTGAAGCTTTCTTT.